Ten or more counts support the clone carrying this T cell receptor beta chain. Its cognate antigen is unknown. TCRdb re-called the RT-PCR reads with MiXCR, one entry per CDR3 protein. The sample records hundreds of thousands of distinct CDR3 sequences, more than 11% being singletons. The sample originates from a study of response to subunit inactivated influenza vaccine. Overall study results and limits: There was a suggestion from the authors that each seasonal influenza vaccination recruits few new T cells.

Germline-derived CDR1 and CDR2 are DFQATT and SNEGSKA (reference sequence). The CDR3 is 16 residues long. V was cut by 2 bases and J by 2 bases, with 16 bases left in between. The TCR was taken from a man aged 45 to 65 who received an inactivated influenza vaccine. This sequence joins TRBV20-1 and TRBJ1-3, with a weak D call TRBD1 (6 bases). The sample was PBMCs from blood, taken 14 days before vaccination. CDR3 sequence (DNA): TGCAGTGCTAGAAAATTTACAGGGAGGACTGGAAACACCATATATTTT. Translating it yields CSARKFTGRTGNTIYF.